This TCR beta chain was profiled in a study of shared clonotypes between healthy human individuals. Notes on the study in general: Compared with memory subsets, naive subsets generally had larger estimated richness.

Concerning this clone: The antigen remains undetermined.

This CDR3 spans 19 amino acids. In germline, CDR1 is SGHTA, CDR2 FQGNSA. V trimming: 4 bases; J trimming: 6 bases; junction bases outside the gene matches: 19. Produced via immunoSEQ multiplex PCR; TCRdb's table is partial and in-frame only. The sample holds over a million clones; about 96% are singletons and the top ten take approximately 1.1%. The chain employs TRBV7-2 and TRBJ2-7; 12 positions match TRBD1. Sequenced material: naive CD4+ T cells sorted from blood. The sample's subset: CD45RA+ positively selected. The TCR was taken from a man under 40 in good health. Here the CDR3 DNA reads TGTGCCAGCAGCTATATTCCGGGACAGGGGGCAAGGTATATCCCCGAGCAGTACTTC. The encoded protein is CASSYIPGQGARYIPEQYF.